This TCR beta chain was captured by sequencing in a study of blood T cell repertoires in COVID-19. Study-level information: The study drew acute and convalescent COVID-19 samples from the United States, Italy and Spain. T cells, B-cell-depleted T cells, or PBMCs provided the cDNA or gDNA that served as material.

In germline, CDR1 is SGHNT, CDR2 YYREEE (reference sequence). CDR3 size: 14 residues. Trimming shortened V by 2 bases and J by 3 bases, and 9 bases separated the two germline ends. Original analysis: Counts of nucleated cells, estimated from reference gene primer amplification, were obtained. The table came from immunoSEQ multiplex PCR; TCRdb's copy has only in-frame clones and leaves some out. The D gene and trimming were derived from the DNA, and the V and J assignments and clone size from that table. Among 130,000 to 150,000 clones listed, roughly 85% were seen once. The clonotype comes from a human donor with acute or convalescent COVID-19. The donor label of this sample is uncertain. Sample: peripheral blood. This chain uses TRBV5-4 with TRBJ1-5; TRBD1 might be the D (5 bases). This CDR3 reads CASSFGTHNQPQHF. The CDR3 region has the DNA TGTGCCAGCAGCTTCGGGACTCACAATCAGCCCCAGCATTTT.